These T cell receptor beta chains were read from a single sample in a study of blood T cell repertoires in COVID-19. Profiled with immunoSEQ multiplex PCR; TCRdb holds only in-frame clones, not every one. Among 150,000 to 200,000 clones listed, roughly four fifths were seen once. Sequenced material: peripheral blood. The receptors stem from a human donor with acute or convalescent COVID-19. The donor label of this sample is uncertain. The CDR3 runs from the conserved cysteine through the conserved F or W. A D gene is named only where the DNA matches it firmly. Clone size is not always given. Where it is, it says once, few, many or a class for expanded clones.

d_call: -
j_call: TRBJ1-2
clone_size: -
v_call: TRBV6-5
cdr3_aa: CASTPGDNNYGYTF
cdr3_nt: TGTGCCAGCACCCCAGGGGACAATAACTATGGCTACACCTTC

d_call: -
j_call: TRBJ1-1
clone_size: -
v_call: TRBV18
cdr3_aa: CASSPTGNTEAFF
cdr3_nt: TGTGCCAGCTCCCCTACAGGGAACACTGAAGCTTTCTTT

d_call: -
j_call: TRBJ2-5
clone_size: -
v_call: TRBV3-1/TRBV3-2
cdr3_aa: CASSQESWRETQYF
cdr3_nt: TGTGCCAGCAGCCAAGAATCCTGGAGGGAGACCCAGTACTTC

d_call: -
j_call: TRBJ1-2
clone_size: -
v_call: TRBV28
cdr3_aa: CASSFPGENYGYTF
cdr3_nt: TGTGCCAGCAGTTTTCCGGGAGAGAACTATGGCTACACCTTC

d_call: TRBD1
j_call: TRBJ2-1
clone_size: once
v_call: TRBV7-9
cdr3_aa: CASSPGQALTYNEQFF
cdr3_nt: TGTGCCAGCAGCCCGGGACAGGCGCTGACCTACAATGAGCAGTTCTTC

d_call: TRBD1
j_call: TRBJ1-4
clone_size: -
v_call: TRBV5-1
cdr3_aa: CASGTGSTTNEKLFF
cdr3_nt: TGCGCCAGCGGGACAGGTAGCACAACTAATGAAAAACTGTTTTTT

d_call: TRBD1
j_call: TRBJ1-2
clone_size: -
v_call: TRBV30
cdr3_aa: CAWRGQGTGYTF
cdr3_nt: TGTGCCTGGAGGGGACAGGGTACCGGCTACACCTTC

d_call: -
j_call: TRBJ2-2
clone_size: -
v_call: TRBV28
cdr3_aa: CASSPRLVSTGELFF
cdr3_nt: TGTGCCAGCAGCCCCCGACTAGTCAGCACCGGGGAGCTGTTTTTT

d_call: -
j_call: TRBJ1-1
clone_size: -
v_call: TRBV12-1
cdr3_aa: CASSFEPHGGLYTEAFF
cdr3_nt: TGTGCCAGCAGCTTTGAGCCCCACGGGGGGTTGTACACTGAAGCTTTCTTT

d_call: -
j_call: TRBJ2-2
clone_size: few
v_call: TRBV7-2
cdr3_aa: CASSSMGPGTGELFF
cdr3_nt: TGTGCCAGCAGCTCTATGGGGCCCGGCACCGGGGAGCTGTTTTTT

d_call: -
j_call: TRBJ2-1
clone_size: -
v_call: TRBV4-1
cdr3_aa: CASSRGPGDYEQFF
cdr3_nt: TGCGCCAGCAGCCGAGGGCCGGGGGACTATGAGCAGTTCTTC

d_call: -
j_call: TRBJ2-1
clone_size: -
v_call: TRBV5-8
cdr3_aa: CASSSSVRNEQFF
cdr3_nt: TGTGCCAGCAGTTCTAGCGTTAGAAATGAGCAGTTCTTC

d_call: -
j_call: TRBJ2-3
clone_size: -
v_call: TRBV21-1
cdr3_aa: CASMGSGWSGGVRAQYF
cdr3_nt: TGTGCCAGCATGGGATCCGGGTGGAGCGGAGGGGTAAGGGCGCAGTATTTT

d_call: TRBD1
j_call: TRBJ1-1
clone_size: -
v_call: TRBV5-4
cdr3_aa: CASSSKGQGNTEAFF
cdr3_nt: TGTGCCAGCAGCTCGAAAGGACAGGGGAACACTGAAGCTTTCTTT

d_call: TRBD2
j_call: TRBJ2-1
clone_size: -
v_call: TRBV11-2
cdr3_aa: CASSLGLAGGYNEQFF
cdr3_nt: TGTGCCAGCAGCTTAGGACTAGCGGGAGGGTACAATGAGCAGTTCTTC

d_call: TRBD1
j_call: TRBJ1-1
clone_size: -
v_call: TRBV29-1
cdr3_aa: CSVDGQGRAFF
cdr3_nt: TGCAGCGTTGATGGACAGGGCCGGGCTTTCTTT

d_call: TRBD1
j_call: TRBJ1-1
clone_size: -
v_call: TRBV28
cdr3_aa: CASSGTGGAFF
cdr3_nt: TGTGCCAGCAGTGGGACAGGGGGAGCTTTCTTT

d_call: -
j_call: TRBJ1-2
clone_size: -
v_call: TRBV6-5
cdr3_aa: CASRLSNYGYTF
cdr3_nt: TGTGCCAGCAGGCTATCTAACTATGGCTACACCTTC

d_call: -
j_call: TRBJ1-2
clone_size: once
v_call: TRBV15
cdr3_aa: CATSRPDRTYGYTF
cdr3_nt: TGTGCCACCAGCAGACCGGACAGAACCTATGGCTACACCTTC

d_call: TRBD1
j_call: TRBJ1-5
clone_size: once
v_call: TRBV5-6
cdr3_aa: CASSLGQGAYQPQHF
cdr3_nt: TGTGCCAGCAGCTTGGGACAGGGGGCCTATCAGCCCCAGCATTTT

d_call: TRBD2
j_call: TRBJ2-1
clone_size: -
v_call: TRBV7-2
cdr3_aa: CASSTLAGGSYNEQFF
cdr3_nt: TGTGCCAGCAGCACCCTAGCGGGGGGGTCTTACAATGAGCAGTTCTTC

d_call: TRBD1
j_call: TRBJ1-2
clone_size: -
v_call: TRBV29-1
cdr3_aa: CSVTIGQGNYGYTF
cdr3_nt: TGCAGCGTAACGATCGGACAGGGTAACTATGGCTACACCTTC

d_call: TRBD2
j_call: TRBJ2-2
clone_size: -
v_call: TRBV3-1/TRBV3-2
cdr3_aa: CASSRRGGTRPAGELFF
cdr3_nt: TGTGCCAGCAGCCGAAGAGGGGGGACTAGACCTGCCGGGGAGCTGTTTTTT

d_call: TRBD2
j_call: TRBJ2-7
clone_size: few
v_call: TRBV28
cdr3_aa: CASSLGTSGKFHYEQYF
cdr3_nt: TGTGCCAGCAGTTTAGGGACTAGCGGGAAATTCCACTACGAGCAGTACTTC